This T cell receptor (beta chain) was observed in a study of T cells in Graves' hyperthyroidism and ophthalmopathy. This clonotype appeared many times. After removal of 1 base from V and 6 bases from J, the junction contained 5 bases not matched to a gene. Germline-derived CDR1 and CDR2 are MDHEN and SYDVKM. CDR3 length equals 15 residues. Ophthalmopathy cases met thresholds of Clinical Activity Score at least 3, NOSPECS grade at least 4 and duration under 3 months. Extraction of PBMCs used roughly 9.6 ml of fresh peripheral blood. The investigators amplified TCR beta CDR3 regions from RNA transcripts. First-round RT-PCR targeting the TCR CDR3 was performed with the HTBI primer set. TCRdb re-derived calls from the multiplex PCR reads in MiXCR, one entry per CDR3 protein. The sample carries some 490,000 distinct CDR3 sequences, roughly 15% recorded once.

The V and J genes are TRBV28 and TRBJ2-1; 8 bases are a match to TRBD2. The specimen was blood. This TCR was sampled from a young woman with Graves' ophthalmopathy. CDR3 residues: CASSLSSGSSNEQFF. For the CDR3, the DNA is TGTGCCAGCAGTTTATCCAGCGGGAGTAGCAATGAGCAGTTCTTC.